The present T cell receptor (beta chain) was sequenced within a study of CD8 T cells in ankylosing spondylitis. Whole-study results and caveats: Earlier authors reported some of these motif variants in reactive arthritis synovial fluid and blood. Disease-linked clones bore a CD8+ phenotype and were relatively rare in peripheral blood. Seemingly characteristic of ankylosing spondylitis blood was a TCR beta motif consisting of eight highly homologous variants. Matched ankylosing spondylitis synovial fluid reportedly contained a significantly enriched population of disease-linked clones.

For this clonotype: Its matching antigen is unknown.

Trimming stripped 0 bases from V and 2 bases from J, with 5 bases between. The CDR3 consists of 14 residues. The germline V gene has CDR1 KGHDR and CDR2 SFDVKD. Generation of TCR beta libraries employed quantitative 5'-RACE incorporating molecular barcodes. TCRdb ran MiXCR on the 5' RACE reads and lists one entry per CDR3 protein. The sample carries over 600,000 distinct CDR3 sequences, over 15% recorded once. Sequenced material: blood, either unsorted or a sorted T cell fraction (not recorded which). The TCR comes from a male donor with ankylosing spondylitis. The chain is built from TRBV24-1 and TRBJ2-3; no clear D. The DNA of the CDR3 is TGTGCCACCAGTGATTTGGCAGCCACAGATACGCAGTATTTT. It encodes CATSDLAATDTQYF.